One and the same sample provided the 9 T cell receptor beta chains below, sequenced in a study of cytomegalovirus exposure and HLA in healthy donors. Primers for the PCR totalled 60 Vbeta and 13 Jbeta. Profiling relied on immunoSEQ multiplex PCR, and the TCRdb table lists in-frame clones only, not all of them. Found here are 100,000 to 150,000 clones, approximately 80% of them singletons; the top ten hold about 1%. Sequenced material: PBMCs. All receptors derive from a woman aged 55 to 70 in good health and CMV-seronegative.

The chain is built from TRBV28 and TRBJ2-7; D possibly corresponds to TRBD1 (5 bases). Trimming removed 5 bases at V and 0 bases at J, with 20 bases between. CDR1 and CDR2 from the germline V gene are MDHEN and SYDVKM. This CDR3 is built from 17 residues. CDR3 sequence reads: CASSQNLWGPSSYEQYF. The CDR3 DNA is TGTGCCAGCAGTCAAAACCTATGGGGCCCTAGCTCCTACGAGCAGTACTTC.

J is TRBJ1-5 and V is TRBV27, with unresolved D. The germline V and J ends were trimmed by 3 bases and 6 bases, with 15 bases remaining between them. CDR1 MNHEY and CDR2 SMNVEV come from the germline V gene (reference sequence). CDR3 length: 15 residues. The CDR3 DNA sequence: TGTGCCAGCAGTTTCGCAGGACTTGAAGGTCAGCCCCAGCATTTT. This translates into CASSFAGLEGQPQHF.

CDR3 residues: CASSPRGVGSYNEQFF. The CDR3 DNA follows: TGTGCCAGCAGCCCCCGCGGGGTCGGCTCCTACAATGAGCAGTTCTTC. The chain uses TRBV5-4 and TRBJ2-1; D may be TRBD2 (6 bases). The CDR3 consists of 16 residues. Germline lookup yields CDR1 SGHNT and CDR2 YYREEE (reference sequence). V lost 4 bases and J lost 0, with 14 bases in between.

The CDR3 here is CASSPGQGQSSEAFF. The DNA for the CDR3 is TGTGCCAGCAGCCCGGGACAGGGACAGTCGTCTGAAGCTTTCTTT. This rearrangement joins TRBV7-9 to TRBJ1-1; TRBD1 agrees at 9 bases. CDR3 length: 15 amino acids. Germline assignment: CDR1 SEHNR and CDR2 FQNEAQ (reference sequence). V gave up 5 bases and J gave up 6 bases; unmatched junction bases: 10.

This chain uses TRBV29-1 with TRBJ1-1; D gene ambiguous. With 7 bases removed from V and 10 bases from J, the gap between germline ends came to 13 bases. The CDR3 length is 10 residues. Germline CDR1 is SQVTM and CDR2 is ANQGSEA. This chain's CDR3 is CSAGSVGAFF. CDR3 bases: TGCAGCGCCGGCAGCGTCGGAGCTTTCTTT.

The V and J genes are TRBV5-1 and TRBJ2-7; 10 bases map to TRBD1. The germline gives CDR1 SGHRS, CDR2 YFSETQ. Losses at the gene ends were 4 bases for V and 5 bases for J; bases not matched to a gene: 9. The CDR3 is 15 residues long. The CDR3 spells CASSGLGDRGHEQYF. The CDR3 DNA follows: TGCGCCAGCAGCGGGCTCGGGGACAGGGGCCACGAGCAGTACTTC.

The gene calls are TRBV4-1 and TRBJ2-1; 13 bases agree with TRBD2. The CDR3 contains 20 residues. With 2 bases clipped from V and 0 bases from J, the junction kept 10 bases outside the gene matches. CDR1 and CDR2 (germline): MGHRA, YSYEKL. The CDR3: CASSQSGLAGDPSSYNEQFF. DNA for the CDR3: TGCGCCAGCAGCCAATCCGGACTAGCGGGAGACCCGAGCTCCTACAATGAGCAGTTCTTC.

This clone was seen only a few times. The chain combines TRBV6-1 with TRBJ2-7; possibly TRBD1 for D (6 bases). The CDR3 loop spans 15 amino acids. CDR1 is MNHNS and CDR2 is SASEGT in the germline V gene. Trimming stripped 6 bases from V and 3 bases from J, with 18 bases between. This CDR3 reads CASSPNLGHNYEQYF. CDR3 DNA sequence: TGTGCCAGCAGCCCAAACTTGGGACACAACTACGAGCAGTACTTC.

The rearrangement uses TRBV29-1 and TRBJ2-7; a possible D gene is TRBD1 (6 bases). The CDR3 consists of 16 residues. Germline CDR1 and CDR2: SQVTM and ANQGSEA. V lost 2 bases, J lost 2 bases, and 19 bases lay in between. This CDR3 reads CSVELADRYSPYEQYF. The CDR3 coding sequence is TGCAGCGTTGAACTCGCGGACAGATACAGCCCCTACGAGCAGTACTTC.